This entry concerns a single T cell receptor (beta chain). Its specific antigen is unknown. No much larger clonotype is one base removed from it; base qualities were not supplied. After removal of 7 bases from V and 8 bases from J, the junction retains 12 bases not matched to a gene. The CDR3 has 16 amino acids, counting the end cysteine and phenylalanine. Only the CDR3 part of the read is kept: 48 bases, read in frame from the first base. CDR1 and CDR2 were assigned from the germline V gene as SNHLY and FYNNEI. Libraries were constructed by the immunoSEQ multiplex PCR assay. The multiplex PCR relied on a mix of 60 forward primers for TCR Vbeta segments and 13 reverse primers for TCR Jbeta segments. Amplification of the CDR3 region of rearranged TCR beta genes was performed with a multiplex PCR assay on genomic DNA. Amplified TCR beta libraries were sequenced as 87-base-pair reads on the Illumina HiSeq System. In the source study's methods: Across the 666 repertoires, a later analysis counted 80 million or so unique TCR beta chains, roughly 11 million of which were shared by at least two donors. A nearest-neighbor algorithm error-corrected the raw reads and collapsed the reads into unique sequences, merging closely related sequences to remove PCR and sequencing errors. CDR3 sequences were aligned to IMGT reference sequences to assign V, D and J gene segments. Each retained sequence needed at least a six-nucleotide match to both a V gene segment and a J gene segment. Rearrangements were classified as productive when the CDR3 lacked stop codons and remained in frame with V and J, and all other rearrangements were classified as non-productive. Following IMGT convention, CDR3 was defined as the stretch from the second conserved V-encoded cysteine to the conserved J-encoded phenylalanine. The earlier analysis of 500 to 650 of the donors excluded any sequence lacking an unambiguous match to a single V gene segment. In an earlier analysis of several hundred of the donors, a V segment was called functional when productive rearrangements were above 56.7%, and segregating when the standard deviation between donors exceeded 5%. To diagnose cytomegalovirus status from the catalog of TCR beta chain sequences, a statistical classification framework was built. V and J gene assignment, in a later analysis, came from comparing TCR nucleotide sequences with IMGT/GENE-DB human TR gene sequences. Using the TCRdist pipeline, a later analysis assigned CDR3 sequences along with most-parsimonious VDJ recombination scenarios. A later analysis defined each TCR beta chain by its CDR3 amino acid sequence plus V-gene family, and excluded reads lacking a unique V-gene family. To address suspected cross-contamination and a sequencing artifact, a later analysis removed a few hundred highly shared, low-generation-probability nucleotide sequences. For each public chain, a later analysis derived a clonal expansion index from normalized ranks of inferred template counts within each repertoire. In a later analysis, generation probabilities were computed using a VDJ recombination model fitted to out-of-frame rearrangements, and the results were checked against IGoR. Hypergeometric tests were used in a later analysis to score TCR-TCR, TCR-HLA and TCR-CMV co-occurrence, with a repertoire-size bias correction applied to the TCR pairs. In a later analysis, false discovery rates were estimated by permuting HLA or CMV assignments 20 times. In a later analysis, co-occurring TCRs were grouped with DBSCAN, and TCRdist sequence similarity was added when clustering was performed within HLA-allele-positive subsets. Co-occurrence clustering excluded repertoires with fewer than 30,000 or more than 120,000 public chains, plus five with anomalous nucleotide sharing. Drawn from immuneACCESS, this table holds only the in-frame rearrangements with V and J called that TCRdb kept. Clones are partly lost; checked studies trace under half to an unresolved V gene and leave the rest unexplained. That table supplies the V and J calls and clone size; D and trimming were determined from the DNA. Within this sample are approximately 220,000 clones, with around four fifths of them counted one time only. Roughly 0.71% of the sample belongs to the ten largest clones.

The cohort comprised some 730 healthy bone marrow donors. At the time of sampling, every cohort member was nominally healthy, though immune exposures that went unrecorded were likely present. The donor tested CMV seronegative and was one of the 352 seronegative cohort members. Each donor provided a peripheral blood sample, and peripheral blood mononuclear cells were used for TCR beta sequencing. The Qiagen DNeasy Blood Extraction Kit was used to extract genomic DNA from the blood cell samples. This sample is drawn from a study of cytomegalovirus exposure and HLA in healthy donors (dated by TCRdb to about 2017). As for the study more broadly: According to an earlier analysis of several hundred of the donors, about 179 million T cells yielded 90 million to 140 million unique TCR beta sequences and more than 250 Gb of sequence data. The study aimed to test whether signatures of past pathogen exposure could be identified by cataloging public T cell receptors. An early release that covered about 600 HLA-typed donors contained approximately 320 gigabases of sequencing data and around 80 million unique TCR sequences. To predict cytomegalovirus infection status, the study combined high-throughput TCR immunosequencing, statistical association of individual TCRs with disease status, and machine learning. HLA typing included class I and class II loci at four-digit resolution. Using immunosequencing, the study profiled T cell repertoires from 666 subjects and related those repertoires to cytomegalovirus serostatus. Rather than using new phenotypic data, the later analysis identified candidate immune exposures from TCR beta sequences and from how often those sequences occurred across donors. A later analysis re-examined previously published TCR beta repertoires from 610 or so donors and added high-resolution HLA genotyping to investigate patterns of TCR occurrence. Several DR-DQ haplotypes were handled as single units for association and clustering because linkage in the cohort was strong. Donor age, sex, ethnicity and CMV serostatus were compiled alongside the repertoire data. All discovery cohort repertoires had been generated using a single sequencing platform. The number of donors typed differed by locus, with 629-630 for A, B, C, DRB1 and DQB1, roughly 520 for DQA1, over 600 for DPA1, and about 450 for DPB1. In an earlier analysis of about 590 of the donors, high-throughput TCR beta sequencing was used to judge whether each TCR beta V gene segment behaved as functional or pseudogenic. A later genetic analysis took genome-wide SNP genotypes for 398 of the 666 donors and used that subset as a discovery cohort. Of the roughly 410 genotyped donors, 80% to 90% were placed in the genetic ancestry cluster associated with self-reported Caucasian donors. On average, roughly 250,000 unique TCR beta nucleotide sequences were sequenced per donor among 300 to 500 genotyped donors of the cohort, with around 19% of those sequences being non-productive. In addition to the first cohort of 500 to 850 subjects, a separate validation cohort of about 120 different subjects was used.

The paper's findings and limits, for the study overall: The only immune exposure information available for the cohort was CMV serostatus. The cohort was sequenced for TCR beta chains only, and without alpha or paired-chain data the features that could be detected were limited. According to a later genetic analysis, donors in an Asian-associated ancestry cluster had fewer N-insertions in productive TCRs than the roughly 670-donor mean. A cluster of highly shared sequence variants was judged likely to be a technical artifact of the sequencing pipeline. According to the authors, the approach could potentially be generalized to other disease states and immunological phenotypes. The 87-base-pair reads could not distinguish some IMGT-functional V segments, including TRBV6-2 and TRBV6-3, so those segments were excluded. Linkage disequilibrium might explain the correlated functional status among segregating V segments, but an unknown experimental factor could not be excluded. Roughly uniform sequencing depth across donors was assumed in presence/absence analyses, although this assumption may not hold. Strong co-occurrence of HLA alleles, especially DR and DQ, made assigning TCR associations to individual alleles difficult. A total of 150 to 200 TCR beta chains were listed by the study as associated with cytomegalovirus. A later genetic analysis associated a missense DCLRE1C variant with V-gene and J-gene trimming of TCR beta chains, and an independent cohort replicated the association. In a later analysis, HLA-associated TCR beta chains were found to be more clonally expanded and to have lower generation probabilities than equally common non-associated chains. Because HLA typing was missing for some donors at each locus, association tests included only the typed subset. A few of the identified cytomegalovirus-associated TCR beta chains were confirmed in vitro to be specific for cytomegalovirus antigens. In a later analysis, TCR association rates were found to vary across HLA loci, with the most associated TCRs seen for DRB1 alleles and the fewest for HLA-C alleles. In both the original and validation cohorts, the classifier was reported to diagnose cytomegalovirus status with high specificity and sensitivity. Fewer than 20 rarely observed V segments, including chromosome 9 orphons, were excluded from the earlier analysis of almost 600 of the donors because counts were too low. In a later analysis, several top co-occurrence clusters were reported to appear linked to parvovirus B19, influenza, CMV and Epstein-Barr virus. Most CMV-associated TCR beta chains appeared to be HLA-restricted in a later analysis, and the HLA associations seemed to be driven largely by CMV exposure. Across donors, most TCR sequences were observed very rarely, whereas some public TCRs were present in many individuals. In an earlier analysis of approximately 590 of the donors, most TCR beta V segments were observed in productive rearrangements about 90% or about 30% of the time, broadly matching IMGT annotations. A further reported finding was that TCR beta sequences accurately predicted the HLA-A and HLA-B alleles for most subjects in the first cohort. Specific HLA alleles were associated with roughly 16,000 TCR beta sequences at a false discovery rate of 0.05 in a later analysis.

The clonotype comes from a boy aged 2 to 10 in good health and CMV-seronegative. This chain is built from TRBV2 and TRBJ2-1; 12 bases in between match TRBD1. Sequences were obtained from PBMCs. The CDR3 corresponds to CASIPLRDRGRDEQFF. The DNA is as follows: TGTGCCAGCATTCCCCTCCGGGACAGGGGGCGGGATGAGCAGTTCTTC.